This T cell receptor beta chain was documented in a study of T cell responses to AZD1222 COVID-19 vaccine. The table came from immunoSEQ multiplex PCR; TCRdb's copy has only in-frame clones and leaves some out. The data contain around 99,000 clones, about 89% of them singletons. CDR3 length: 12 amino acids. Per the germline V gene, CDR1 is SGDLS and CDR2 is YYNGEE. V dropped 4 bases and J dropped 8 bases, with 10 bases sitting between them. This receptor was identified in an adult who received the AZD1222 COVID-19 vaccine. The material was peripheral blood, obtained 28 days after the second AZD1222 dose. The chain combines TRBV9 with TRBJ2-1; D is ambiguous. The CDR3: CASSPSGDEQFF. The CDR3 DNA sequence: TGTGCCAGCAGCCCATCGGGTGATGAGCAGTTCTTC.